These 16 T cell receptor beta chains originate from one sample sequenced in a study of shared clonotypes between healthy human individuals (dated by TCRdb to the early 2020s). Receptor amplification or capture employed the immunoSEQ multiplex PCR assay. The source is immuneACCESS, and TCRdb retained only in-frame sequences with V and J called. Part of the clones is not carried over; for the studies checked, unresolved V genes explain less than half of this, and the remainder is unexplained. Within this sample are about 450,000 clones, with 70% to 80% of them counted one time only. The top ten constitute about 13% of the sample. What was sequenced was PBMCs. The origin of the receptors is a woman in her 40s in good health. Some clones in this sample may be carry-over from other donors' samples.

This chain uses TRBV5-1 with TRBJ2-1, with D hard to call. The germline V gene encodes CDR1 SGHRS and CDR2 YFSETQ. This CDR3 is 16 amino acids long. With 0 bases removed from V and 3 bases from J, the gap between germline ends came to 13 bases. Here the CDR3 reads CASSLVGQSNYNEQFF. CDR3 DNA sequence: TGCGCCAGCAGCTTGGTCGGTCAGTCAAACTACAATGAGCAGTTCTTC. Full variable domain (rest looked up from reference TRBV5-1 and TRBJ2-1): KAGVTQTPRYLIKTRGQQVTLSCSPISGHRSVSWYQQTPGQGLQFLFEYFSETQRNKGNFPGRFSGRQFSNSRSEMNVSTLELGDSALYLCASSLVGQSNYNEQFFGPGTRLTVL.

This chain joins TRBV5-1 and TRBJ2-3; no reliable D call. Germline values: CDR1 SGHRS, CDR2 YFSETQ. Trimming cost V 2 bases and J 0 bases, with 7 bases left between them. The CDR3 length is 14 residues. The CDR3: CASSFGSSTDTQYF. As DNA, the CDR3 is TGCGCCAGCAGCTTTGGATCTAGCACAGATACGCAGTATTTT.

The chain links TRBV19 to TRBJ1-1; 10 nucleotides align to TRBD1. The V gene's germline CDR1 is LNHDA and CDR2 SQIVND (reference sequence). This CDR3 has 13 amino acids. V lost 3 bases to trimming and J lost 10 bases; unmatched junction nucleotides: 5. The CDR3 sequence is CASSIDRGRVAFF. The CDR3 DNA reads TGTGCCAGTAGTATTGACAGGGGGCGCGTAGCTTTCTTT.

V gene TRBV6-1 combines with J gene TRBJ2-1; D remains ambiguous. Per the germline V gene, CDR1 is MNHNS and CDR2 is SASEGT. The CDR3 totals 13 residues. V was pared by 5 bases and J by 7 bases, with 12 bases between. In nucleotides, the CDR3 is TGTGCCAGCAGTCTTAGTAAGGCAAATGAGCAGTTCTTC. Its translation: CASSLSKANEQFF.

This clone has only a few counts. V gene TRBV6-1 combines with J gene TRBJ1-2; TRBD1 matches 7 bases. Trimming removed 6 bases from V and 9 bases from J; junction bases left unmatched: 4. Looked up from germline, CDR1 is MNHNS and CDR2 is SASEGT. The CDR3 consists of 11 residues. The CDR3 coding sequence is TGTGCCAGCAGGACAGGGTGGAGCTACACCTTC. It is translated as CASRTGWSYTF.

The chain joins TRBV7-3 to TRBJ1-1, with D unresolved. This CDR3 has 15 residues. Deletions cut 6 bases from V and 0 bases from J, with 14 bases between. Germline CDR1 and CDR2: SGHTA and FQGTGA. The DNA for the CDR3 is TGTGCCAGCAGGCCCGGACTGAGCATGAACACTGAAGCTTTCTTT. Its protein is CASRPGLSMNTEAFF.

This sequence joins TRBV11-1 and TRBJ2-2; TRBD2 is a possible D gene (6 bases). V was pared by 1 base and J by 4 bases, with 13 bases between. Germline CDR1 reads SGHAT; CDR2 reads FQDESV (reference sequence). The CDR3 is 16 residues long. The CDR3 spells CASSLGPLAGTGELFF. DNA for the CDR3: TGTGCCAGCAGCTTAGGCCCACTAGCAGGCACCGGGGAGCTGTTTTTT.

This clone was observed a single time. The chain joins TRBV5-1 to TRBJ2-1, with 8 bases that match TRBD2. The V segment lost 5 bases and the J segment 6 bases; nucleotides outside the gene matches: 4. The germline CDR1 and CDR2 sequences are SGHRS and YFSETQ. This CDR3 is built from 13 residues. The CDR3 sequence: CASRREGRNEQFF. The CDR3 DNA reads TGCGCCAGCAGACGGGAGGGCCGCAATGAGCAGTTCTTC. The variable domain in full, with the rest retrieved from reference TRBV5-1 and TRBJ2-1, is KAGVTQTPRYLIKTRGQQVTLSCSPISGHRSVSWYQQTPGQGLQFLFEYFSETQRNKGNFPGRFSGRQFSNSRSEMNVSTLELGDSALYLCASRREGRNEQFFGPGTRLTVL.

The rearrangement joins TRBV18 to TRBJ2-1; perhaps TRBD1 as D (7 bases). This CDR3 has 16 amino acids. Germline loops: CDR1 KGHSH, CDR2 LQKENI. V lost 1 base, J lost 10 bases, and 20 bases lay in between. The DNA for the CDR3 is TGTGCCAGCTCACCACGGGGAGGAGGGGGGACAGAGGAGCAGTTCTTC. This translates into CASSPRGGGGTEEQFF. Together with reference TRBV18 and TRBJ2-1, the CDR3 gives the full variable domain: NAGVMQNPRHLVRRRGQEARLRCSPMKGHSHVYWYRQLPEEGLKFMVYLQKENIIDESGMPKERFSAEFPKEGPSILRIQQVVRGDSAAYFCASSPRGGGGTEEQFFGPGTRLTVL.

This chain uses TRBV2 with TRBJ2-1; 8 nucleotides match TRBD2. The V segment lost 5 bases and the J segment 9 bases; nucleotides outside the gene matches: 6. The CDR3 is made up of 13 amino acids. Germline CDR1 reads SNHLY; CDR2 reads FYNNEI. The CDR3 DNA sequence: TGTGCCAGCAGTCCCCTTAGCGGGACTGAGCAGTTCTTC. Protein: CASSPLSGTEQFF.

A remark on this clone: Other DNA sequences from this sample encode an identical CDR3 as well. The CDR3 bases are TGTGCCATTTCGGGACAGGGCTACGAGCAGTACTTC. This sequence encodes CAISGQGYEQYF. The chain has TRBV10-3 and TRBJ2-7, with 9 bases matching TRBD1. Germline V gives CDR1 ENHRY, CDR2 SYGVKD. The V gene end was trimmed by 9 bases and the J gene end by 3 bases; junction bases not matched to a gene: 3. The CDR3 runs to 12 residues.

The chain links TRBV30 to TRBJ2-2; D is unclear. Germline CDR1 GTSNPN, CDR2 SVGIG (reference sequence). V was cut by 7 bases and J by 6 bases, with 15 bases left in between. The length of the CDR3 is 13 residues. The CDR3 coding sequence is TGTGCCTCGGGCTGGGTATCATCCGGGGAGCTGTTTTTT. Its translation: CASGWVSSGELFF.

This clone appeared a single time. CDR3 DNA sequence: TGCGCCAGCAGCCAAGGTGAGGGTCATGCAACTAATGAAAAACTGTTTTTT. Its protein product is CASSQGEGHATNEKLFF. The V and J genes are TRBV4-1 and TRBJ1-4; no reliable D call. Germline loops: CDR1 MGHRA, CDR2 YSYEKL. V was clipped by 1 base and J by 0 bases, with 12 bases between them. The CDR3 has 17 amino acids.

The chain carries TRBV6-5 and TRBJ2-1, with 10 bases lining up with TRBD2. Trimming took 5 bases from V and 8 from J; bases not matched to a gene: 6. Per the germline V gene, CDR1 is MNHEY and CDR2 is SVGAGI. The CDR3 is 14 amino acids. The CDR3 sequence is CASSVAGGTYEQFF. CDR3 in DNA: TGTGCCAGCAGTGTAGCGGGAGGAACCTATGAGCAGTTCTTC.

This clone was observed a single time. The V and J genes are TRBV10-2 and TRBJ2-7; D may be TRBD1 (6 bases). The CDR3 runs 14 residues. Germline V gene data show CDR1 as WSHSY and CDR2 as SAAADI. V lost 5 bases and J 1 base, leaving 12 bases between the germline ends. CDR3 protein: CASSLMGQSYEQYF. The CDR3 bases are TGCGCCAGCAGTCTAATGGGACAATCCTACGAGCAGTACTTC.

This chain joins TRBV27 and TRBJ1-1, with D tentatively TRBD1 (6 bases). CDR3 length: 16 amino acids. Trimming left V 2 bases short and J 1 base short, with 14 bases between. CDR1 is MNHEY, CDR2 SMNVEV, per germline (reference sequence). CDR3 DNA: TGTGCCAGCAGTTTAGGGGGACAAAGGGGGAACACTGAAGCTTTCTTT. The encoded protein is CASSLGGQRGNTEAFF.